This T cell receptor beta chain derives from a study of CD8+ T cells in alopecia areata. Study summary: Severity scores in treated patients reflected the percentage of scalp affected.

Specified treatment: oral pan-JAK inhibitor, 5-10 mg twice daily. cDNA prepared by RNA extraction and subsequent reverse transcription served as the template for sequencing. This table comes from immunoSEQ multiplex PCR, and its TCRdb copy is limited to in-frame clones, with some not included. The sample contains 190,000 or so clones, around three fifths of which appear only once. Germline CDR1 is SSHAT and CDR2 is FNYEAQ (reference sequence). The CDR3 is 15 residues long. V shed 3 bases and J 3 bases; nucleotides not matched to a gene: 3. Worth noting for this clone: Antigen unknown.

Study findings and constraints: Scalp and blood samples kept many expanded lesional clones throughout tofacitinib. Clarity of TCR sharing across patients fell short of that in mice, possibly HLA-related. Higher clonality was seen in lesional scalp than in normal scalp, especially in alopecia totalis/universalis.

The specimen comprised CD8+ T cells sorted from blood, sampled at week 24, from a patient treated with tofacitinib. The receptor was isolated from a human donor with alopecia areata. This chain joins TRBV7-7 and TRBJ2-3, with 10 bases identical to TRBD1. CDR3 nucleotides: TGTGCCAGCAGCTTCGGGACAGGGGTAACAGATACGCAGTATTTT. Translated: CASSFGTGVTDTQYF.